The present T cell receptor beta chain was sequenced within a study of OX40 agonist ivuxolimab in advanced cancers. Study-wide background: Participants, roughly 81% male, averaged roughly 60 years of age, ranging from about 20 to 80. Whole-study results and caveats: Both CD4+ and CD8+ T cell populations in blood had undergone clonal expansion by week 6 at 0.1 to 3.0 mg/kg. No antigen was identified for the clonally expanded peripheral T cells.

The CDR3 has 16 residues. Trimming removed 2 bases at V and 0 bases at J, with 11 bases between. The germline V gene has CDR1 SNHLY and CDR2 FYNNEI. The method was immunoSEQ multiplex PCR; TCRdb's version includes in-frame clones alone and lacks a portion of them. The data show about 60,000 clones, with roughly nine tenths seen just once and roughly an eighth held by the top ten. A word on this clone: The antigen is not known.

The sample consisted of CD4+ or CD8+ T cells sorted from blood, taken in a trial of the OX40 agonist ivuxolimab. The receptor comes from an adult with an advanced solid tumor such as melanoma, head and neck, liver or kidney cancer. The V and J genes are TRBV2 and TRBJ2-1; D may be TRBD1 (6 bases). CDR3 sequence reads: CASSEFQGSSYNEQFF. The CDR3 nucleotides read TGTGCCAGCAGTGAATTCCAGGGGTCCTCCTACAATGAGCAGTTCTTC. Full variable domain (outside the CDR3, taken from reference TRBV2 and TRBJ2-1): EPEVTQTPSHQVTQMGQEVILRCVPISNHLYFYWYRQILGQKVEFLVSFYNNEISEKSEIFDDQFSVERPDGSNFTLKIRSTKLEDSAMYFCASSEFQGSSYNEQFFGPGTRLTVL.